These T cell receptor beta chains were read from a single sample in a study of sequential checkpoint blockade in melanoma. The assay was immunoSEQ multiplex PCR, and TCRdb's table has in-frame clones only and misses some. The sample consists of more than 9,000 clones, roughly 75% of them appearing once. Specimen: CD8+ T cells sorted from blood (inferred from file names), collected from a patient given nivolumab and ipilimumab in sequence. The receptors derive from a human donor with melanoma. The conserved cysteine and the conserved F or W are not part of the CDR3 here. For some rows the clone size is stated as once, few or many, or as a class when expanded; others skip it.

clone size	V gene	CDR3 protein
NA	TRBV6-5	ASSLREANYGYT
NA	TRBV27	ASANRGLYEQY
NA	TRBV7-3	ASSLFPGVGEETQY
medium-sized	TRBV6-5	ASSYSAGGNEQF
once	TRBV7-6	ASSLGTGDYNEQF
large	TRBV6-5	ASRHTSGDSYEQY
NA	TRBV25-1	ASRTPGYLNTEAF
NA	TRBV9	ASSSEPGLNEQF
large	TRBV19	ASSIGTGVGYT
NA	TRBV2	ASSEPTGITGELF
NA	TRBV7-8	ASSLESTYNEQF
NA	TRBV4-1	ASSQVDRAYEQY
NA	TRBV18	ASSPLPGNTGELF
NA	TRBV30	AWSLAGANTGELF
once	TRBV5-6	ASSYGRAGAF
medium-sized	TRBV10-3	AISESPQAALNYGYT
NA	TRBV10-1	ASSGGRAPHEQF
NA	TRBV7-9	ASSPQGIGTDNNEKLF
NA	TRBV29-1	SVSPTGSNEQF
few	TRBV9	ASSVRTGGVNEQY
few	TRBV7-6	ASSRDKRHMTQY
NA	TRBV27	ASSPRGGGYEQY
few	TRBV19	ASSPAEGVYEQY
few	TRBV19	ASSTGTSGSVTQY
NA	TRBV9	ASSSEVRASGNTIY
few	TRBV7-9	ASSSSGRTEEQF
NA	TRBV9	ASSATGRGYT
few	TRBV19	ASSIGENTEAF
NA	TRBV4-1	ASSQAETSGSLEQF
NA	TRBV7-2	ASSSTSGRTHPYNEQF
NA	TRBV25-1	ASSASLTSGQTYEQY
NA	TRBV2	ASSEAAGGYEQY
NA	TRBV28	ASRPLADYEQY
NA	TRBV19	ASSTGTGLSEQY
NA	TRBV7-9	ASSHSLTYASTNEKLF
NA	TRBV5-5	ASSLSGQGRETQY
NA	TRBV9	ASSFSDRGESEAF
NA	TRBV29-1	SVMDTGSYKQY
NA	TRBV4-2	ASSQDTGVNNQPQH
NA	TRBV15	ATSLSFNSGTDTQY
few	TRBV15	ATSFAGLHTQY
NA	TRBV4-1	ASSHGLAGLEQF
NA	TRBV9	ASSVDGGGQPQH